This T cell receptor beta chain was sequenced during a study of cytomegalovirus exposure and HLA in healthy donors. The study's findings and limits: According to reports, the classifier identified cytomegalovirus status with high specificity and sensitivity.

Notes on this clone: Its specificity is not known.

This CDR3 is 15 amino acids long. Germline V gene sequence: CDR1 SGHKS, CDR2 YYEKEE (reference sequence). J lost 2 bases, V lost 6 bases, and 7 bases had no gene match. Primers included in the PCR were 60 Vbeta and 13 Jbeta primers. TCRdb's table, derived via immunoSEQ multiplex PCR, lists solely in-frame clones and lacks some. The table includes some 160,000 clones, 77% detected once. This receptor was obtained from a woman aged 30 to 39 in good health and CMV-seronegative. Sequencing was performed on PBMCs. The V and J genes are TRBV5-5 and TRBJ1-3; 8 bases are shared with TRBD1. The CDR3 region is CASKVDRVAGNTIYF. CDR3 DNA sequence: TGTGCCAGCAAGGTGGACAGGGTGGCTGGAAACACCATATATTTT.